The 5 T cell receptor beta chains below all came from one sample that was sequenced in a study of cytomegalovirus exposure and HLA in healthy donors. 60 Vbeta and 13 Jbeta primers were used in PCR. Repertoires were generated with immunoSEQ multiplex PCR, while TCRdb's copy carries only in-frame clones and drops some. The table has approximately 190,000 clones, 84% seen once. Sequencing was done on a sample of PBMCs. The receptors originated from a boy aged 5-17 years in good health and CMV-seronegative.

V is TRBV5-1 and J is TRBJ2-7; maybe TRBD1 (6 bases). In germline, CDR1 is SGHRS, CDR2 YFSETQ. The CDR3 covers 15 residues. V lost 0 bases to trimming and J lost 0 bases, with 10 bases between them. The DNA for the CDR3 is TGCGCCAGCAGCTTGGTACAGGGTGTCTCCTACGAGCAGTACTTC. Residues: CASSLVQGVSYEQYF.

V gene TRBV7-9 combines with J gene TRBJ1-1, with D possibly being TRBD1 (6 bases). The CDR3 covers 13 residues. CDR1 and CDR2 from the germline V gene are SEHNR and FQNEAQ (reference sequence). V was pared by 5 bases and J by 4 bases, with 11 bases between. DNA of the CDR3: TGTGCCAGCAGCCCACAGGGCCCCACTGAAGCTTTCTTT. This gives the protein CASSPQGPTEAFF.

V and J are TRBV5-1 and TRBJ2-4; perhaps TRBD2 as D (6 bases). V was trimmed by 2 bases and J by 1 base, leaving 10 bases between them. Germline values: CDR1 SGHRS, CDR2 YFSETQ. CDR3 length: 15 amino acids. CDR3 protein: CASSLAGSAKNIQYF. CDR3 sequence (DNA): TGCGCCAGCAGCTTAGCGGGTAGTGCCAAAAACATTCAGTACTTC. The full variable domain, rest sourced from reference TRBV5-1 and TRBJ2-4, is KAGVTQTPRYLIKTRGQQVTLSCSPISGHRSVSWYQQTPGQGLQFLFEYFSETQRNKGNFPGRFSGRQFSNSRSEMNVSTLELGDSALYLCASSLAGSAKNIQYFGAGTRLSVL.

The rearrangement uses TRBV5-1 and TRBJ2-3; 15 nucleotides agree with TRBD2. The CDR3 is made up of 18 amino acids. Per germline, CDR1 SGHRS and CDR2 YFSETQ. With 3 bases clipped from V and 1 base from J, the junction kept 6 bases outside the gene matches. In DNA, the CDR3 is TGCGCCAGCAGCTACGGACTAGCGGGGGGGCTAGGCACAGATACGCAGTATTTT. Translation: CASSYGLAGGLGTDTQYF.

The rearrangement links TRBV29-1 to TRBJ1-3; TRBD1 agrees at 7 bases. Germline V gene lookup returns CDR1 SQVTM and CDR2 ANQGSEA. Trimming took 6 bases from V and 4 from J; bases not matched to a gene: 6. This CDR3 is built from 13 residues. CDR3 DNA sequence: TGCAGCGTGATTGGGACAGCGGGAAACACCATATATTTT. It specifies CSVIGTAGNTIYF. The variable domain in full, completed from reference TRBV29-1 and TRBJ1-3, reads SAVISQKPSRDICQRGTSLTIQCQVDSQVTMMFWYRQQPGQSLTLIATANQGSEATYESGFVIDKFPISRPNLTFSTLTVSNMSPEDSSIYLCSVIGTAGNTIYFGEGSWLTVV.